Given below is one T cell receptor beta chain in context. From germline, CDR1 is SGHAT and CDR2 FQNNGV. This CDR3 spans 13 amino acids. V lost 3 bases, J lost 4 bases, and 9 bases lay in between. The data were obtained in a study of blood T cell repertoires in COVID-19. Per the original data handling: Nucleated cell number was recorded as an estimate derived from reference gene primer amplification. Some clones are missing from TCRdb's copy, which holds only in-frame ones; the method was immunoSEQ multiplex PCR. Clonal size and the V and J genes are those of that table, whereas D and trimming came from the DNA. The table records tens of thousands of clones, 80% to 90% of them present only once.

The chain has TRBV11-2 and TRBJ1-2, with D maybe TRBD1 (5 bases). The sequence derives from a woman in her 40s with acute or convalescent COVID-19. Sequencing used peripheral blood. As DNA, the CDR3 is TGTGCCAGCAGCTTTTCGCAGGGCTATGGCTACACCTTC. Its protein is CASSFSQGYGYTF.